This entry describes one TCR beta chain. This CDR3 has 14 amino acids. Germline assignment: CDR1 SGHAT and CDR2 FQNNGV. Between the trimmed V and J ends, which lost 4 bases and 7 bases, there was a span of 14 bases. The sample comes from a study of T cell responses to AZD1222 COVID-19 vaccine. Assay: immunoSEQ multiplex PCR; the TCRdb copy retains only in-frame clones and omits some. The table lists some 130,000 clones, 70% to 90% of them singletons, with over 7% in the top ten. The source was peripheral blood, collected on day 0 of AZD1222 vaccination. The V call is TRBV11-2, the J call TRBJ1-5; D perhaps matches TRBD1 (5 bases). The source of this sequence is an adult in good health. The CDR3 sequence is CASSSSDGGQPQHF. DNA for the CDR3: TGTGCCAGCAGCTCGTCGGACGGGGGGCAGCCCCAGCATTTT.